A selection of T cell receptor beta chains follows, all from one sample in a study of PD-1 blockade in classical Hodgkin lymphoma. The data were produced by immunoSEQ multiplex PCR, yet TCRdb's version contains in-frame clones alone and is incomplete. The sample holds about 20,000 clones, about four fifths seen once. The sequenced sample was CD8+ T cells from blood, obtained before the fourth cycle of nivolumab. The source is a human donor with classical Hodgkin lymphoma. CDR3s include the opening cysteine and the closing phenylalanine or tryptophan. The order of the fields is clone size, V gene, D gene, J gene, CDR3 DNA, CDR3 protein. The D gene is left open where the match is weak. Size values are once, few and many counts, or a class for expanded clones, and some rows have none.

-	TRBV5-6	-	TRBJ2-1	TGTGCCAGCAGCTTGGAGGTGGATTGGAATGAGCAGTTCTTC	CASSLEVDWNEQFF
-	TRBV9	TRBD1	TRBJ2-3	TGTGCCAGCAGCGTAGAGTCAGGGGGACGCACAGATACGCAGTATTTT	CASSVESGGRTDTQYF
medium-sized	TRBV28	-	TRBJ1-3	TGTGCCAGCAGTTTATTACAGGGAAACACCATATATTTT	CASSLLQGNTIYF
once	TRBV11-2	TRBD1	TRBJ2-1	TGTGCCAGCAGCTTACGACAGGGGGGAAGGAGCTCCTACAATGAGCAGTTCTTC	CASSLRQGGRSSYNEQFF
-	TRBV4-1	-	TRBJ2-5	TGCGCCAGCAGCCAAGTGATCGAAGAGACCCAGTACTTC	CASSQVIEETQYF
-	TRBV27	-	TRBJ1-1	TGTGCCAGCAGTCTAAGTCGACAGGCCATGAACACTGAAGCTTTCTTT	CASSLSRQAMNTEAFF
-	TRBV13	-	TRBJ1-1	TGTGCTAGCATGGGGGGGCTGAACACTGAAGCTTTCTTT	CASMGGLNTEAFF
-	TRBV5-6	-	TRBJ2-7	TGTGCCAGCAGACTAGCCACCCACGAGCAGTACTTC	CASRLATHEQYF
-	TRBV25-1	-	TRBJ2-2	TGTGCCAGCAGTGAATATGAGGCAGGAGACACCGGGGAGCTGTTTTTT	CASSEYEAGDTGELFF
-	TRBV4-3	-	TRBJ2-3	TGCGCCAGCAGCCAAGCGTTAGCAGATACGCAGTATTTT	CASSQALADTQYF
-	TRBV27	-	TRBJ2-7	TGTGCCAGCAGTTTATCGGGTTCCGGAACCTACGAGCAGTACTTC	CASSLSGSGTYEQYF
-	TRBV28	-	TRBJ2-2	TGTGCCAGCCGTAGCGGAGCCGGGGAGCTGTTTTTT	CASRSGAGELFF
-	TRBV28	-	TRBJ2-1	TGTGCCAGCAGCCTACCCCTCGATGAGCAGTTCTTC	CASSLPLDEQFF
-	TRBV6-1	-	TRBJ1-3	TGTGCCAGCAGTGATCGGGAATCCTCTGGAAACACCATATATTTT	CASSDRESSGNTIYF
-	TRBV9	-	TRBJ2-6	TGTGCCAGCAGCGTAGGACTTGGGGCCAACGTCCTGACTTTC	CASSVGLGANVLTF
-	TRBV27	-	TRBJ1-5	TGTGCCAGCAGTTTAAGAGGGCGCAATCAGCCCCAGCATTTT	CASSLRGRNQPQHF
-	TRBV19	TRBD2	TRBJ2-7	TGTGCCAGTAGCGAATCTAGCGGGGGGCACTACGAGCAGTACTTC	CASSESSGGHYEQYF
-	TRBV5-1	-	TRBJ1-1	TGCGCCAGCAGCATGGACAGCTCGGGCACTGAAGCTTTCTTT	CASSMDSSGTEAFF
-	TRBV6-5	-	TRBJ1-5	TGTGCCAGCAGTTACATCAGGGAAAATCAGCCCCAGCATTTT	CASSYIRENQPQHF
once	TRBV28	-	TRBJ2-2	TGTGCCAGCAGTTTATCGTCGGGGGCGACCGGGGAGCTGTTTTTT	CASSLSSGATGELFF
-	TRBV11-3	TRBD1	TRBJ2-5	TGTGCCAGCAGCTCACGGACAGGCCTCCAAGAGACCCAGTACTTC	CASSSRTGLQETQYF
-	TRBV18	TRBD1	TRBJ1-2	TGTGCCAGCTCACCACCATTTGGGCGGGACAGGGGCTATGGCTACACCTTC	CASSPPFGRDRGYGYTF
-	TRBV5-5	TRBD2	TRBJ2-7	TGTGCCAGCAGCCACCTTTTAGCGGGGGGGAGCTCCTACGAGCAGTACTTC	CASSHLLAGGSSYEQYF
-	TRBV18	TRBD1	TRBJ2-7	TGTGCCAGCTCAACTTTCGACAGGGGCGGAAACTACGAGCAGTACTTC	CASSTFDRGGNYEQYF
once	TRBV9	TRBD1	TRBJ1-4	TGTGCCAGCAGCGCACAGGGGGCAGGGGTATATGAAAAACTGTTTTTT	CASSAQGAGVYEKLFF
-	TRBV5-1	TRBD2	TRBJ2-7	TGCGCCAGCAGCTTGGCAGAGCGACTAGCGGGGTACGAGCAGTACTTC	CASSLAERLAGYEQYF
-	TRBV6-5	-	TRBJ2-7	TGTGCCAGCAGTTACTACGGGGGAGGCAGTTCCTACGAGCAGTACTTC	CASSYYGGGSSYEQYF
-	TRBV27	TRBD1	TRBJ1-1	TGTGCCAGCAGGTTCGGACAGGGGACCACTGAAGCTTTCTTT	CASRFGQGTTEAFF
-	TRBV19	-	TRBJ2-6	TGTGCCAGTCGGTGGGGGTCTGGGGCCAACGTCCTGACTTTC	CASRWGSGANVLTF
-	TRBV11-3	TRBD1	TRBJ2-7	TGTGCCAGCAGCCCACGACAGGGAACCTACGAGCAGTACTTC	CASSPRQGTYEQYF
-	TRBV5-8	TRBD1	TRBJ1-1	TGTGCCAGCAGCTTGGGACAGGGGTTCACTGAAGCTTTCTTT	CASSLGQGFTEAFF
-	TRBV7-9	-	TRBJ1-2	TGTGCCAGCAGCGAATGGGGGGCCAACTATGGCTACACCTTC	CASSEWGANYGYTF
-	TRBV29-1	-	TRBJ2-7	TGCAGCGTTGAGGGTTCGGGAGTAAGGGGCTACGAGCAGTACTTC	CSVEGSGVRGYEQYF
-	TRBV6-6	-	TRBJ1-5	TGTGCCAGCAGTTATGGCAGGGGTTATAGCAATCAGCCCCAGCATTTT	CASSYGRGYSNQPQHF
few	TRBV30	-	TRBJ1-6	TGTGCCTGGAGTGTAGGGAATGATTCACCCCTCCACTTT	CAWSVGNDSPLHF
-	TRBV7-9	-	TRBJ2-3	TGTGCCAGCAGCTTAGTACAGGGCGTCACAGATACGCAGTATTTT	CASSLVQGVTDTQYF
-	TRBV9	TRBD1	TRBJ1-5	TGTGCCAGCAGCGAAACAGGGGGCGTCCATCAGCCCCAGCATTTT	CASSETGGVHQPQHF
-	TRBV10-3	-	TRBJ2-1	TGTGCCATTAACAATGAGCAGTTCTTC	CAINNEQFF
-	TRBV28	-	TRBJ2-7	TGTGCCAGCAGTTTAGGAGCCTCCTACGAGCAGTACTTC	CASSLGASYEQYF
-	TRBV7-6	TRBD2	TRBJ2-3	TGTGCCAGCACCCCTACGGGGGGGCCGCCAGATACGCAGTATTTT	CASTPTGGPPDTQYF
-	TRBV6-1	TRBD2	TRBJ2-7	TGTGCCAGCAGTGGCCTGACGGGAGGGGTCGAGCAGTACTTC	CASSGLTGGVEQYF
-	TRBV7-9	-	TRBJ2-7	TGTGCCAGCAGCTTAGCCCTAGGACAGAGATCCTACGAGCAGTACTTC	CASSLALGQRSYEQYF
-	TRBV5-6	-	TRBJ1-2	TGTGCCACCTCGGACGGTGGGAACTATGGCTACACCTTC	CATSDGGNYGYTF
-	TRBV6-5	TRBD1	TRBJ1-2	TGTGCCAGCAGTCAGACAGGGGAGCGAGGATATGGCTACACCTTC	CASSQTGERGYGYTF
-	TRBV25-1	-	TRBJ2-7	TGTGCCAGCATGACGGGGCTCCTCGAGCAGTACTTC	CASMTGLLEQYF
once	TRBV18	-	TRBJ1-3	TGTGCCAGCTCACCGGGACCAGGGAACACCATATATTTT	CASSPGPGNTIYF
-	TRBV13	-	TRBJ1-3	TGTGCCAGCAGCTTATCCGGGGGCGATTCAGGAAACACCATATATTTT	CASSLSGGDSGNTIYF
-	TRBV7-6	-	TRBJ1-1	TGTGCCAGCAGCTTAGGGGGGGGGCGCCTGAACACTGAAGCTTTCTTT	CASSLGGGRLNTEAFF
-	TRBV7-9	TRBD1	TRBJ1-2	TGTGCCAGCAGCGCCACTACAGGGGCCTATGGCTACACCTTC	CASSATTGAYGYTF
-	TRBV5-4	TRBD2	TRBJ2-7	TGTGCCAGCAGCCAGCCGGGGGGGGCTTACTACGAGCAGTACTTC	CASSQPGGAYYEQYF